This T cell receptor (beta chain) stems from a study of T cell responses to AZD1222 COVID-19 vaccine. Germline CDR1 and CDR2: LNHDA and SQIVND (reference sequence). The CDR3 runs to 15 residues. Trimming shortened V by 5 bases and J by 6 bases, and 17 bases separated the two germline ends. Libraries were prepared by immunoSEQ multiplex PCR; TCRdb keeps only in-frame clonotypes and omits some of them. Of 35,000 to 45,000 clones detected, roughly 84% appear once; the ten largest clones hold 18%. The source of this sequence is an adult who received the AZD1222 COVID-19 vaccine. This sequence joins TRBV19 and TRBJ2-1; possible D gene TRBD1, 6 bases. The starting material was peripheral blood, obtained 28 days after the second AZD1222 dose. The CDR3 coding sequence is TGTGCCAGTAGTGTACAGGGCCGTGGTCTCAATGAGCAGTTCTTC. Protein sequence: CASSVQGRGLNEQFF.